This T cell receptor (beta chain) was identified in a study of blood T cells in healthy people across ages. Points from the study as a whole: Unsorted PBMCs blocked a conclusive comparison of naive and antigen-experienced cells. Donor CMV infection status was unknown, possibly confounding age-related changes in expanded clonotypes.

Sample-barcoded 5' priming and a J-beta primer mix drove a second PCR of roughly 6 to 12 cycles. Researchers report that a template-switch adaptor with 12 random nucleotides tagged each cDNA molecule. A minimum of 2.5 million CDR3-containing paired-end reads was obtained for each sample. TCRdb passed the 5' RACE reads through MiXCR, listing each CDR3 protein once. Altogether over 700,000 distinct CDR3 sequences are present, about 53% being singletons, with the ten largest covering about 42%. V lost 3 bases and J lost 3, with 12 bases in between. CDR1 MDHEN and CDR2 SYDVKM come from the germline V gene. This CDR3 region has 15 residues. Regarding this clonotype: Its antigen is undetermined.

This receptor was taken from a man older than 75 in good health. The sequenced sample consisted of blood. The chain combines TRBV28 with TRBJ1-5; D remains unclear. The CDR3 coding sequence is TGTGCCAGCAGTTTTCTTTCAGTCATCAATCAGCCCCAGCATTTT. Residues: CASSFLSVINQPQHF.